This T cell receptor (beta chain) stems from a study of T cells after yellow fever vaccination. On the study more broadly: Any fraction with a low cell number was prepared using SMART-Seq v4 Ultra Low Input. General study findings and limits: There was a small share of clonotypes that showed up in both the CD4 and CD8 compartments. Once the booster was given, most primary-vaccination clones reappeared, at about 96% for CD4 and approximately 88% for CD8.

This clonotype was found many times. Its specificity is unknown. Production of TCR cDNA was by 5'RACE template switching, which also added a universal primer site and UMIs. Each CDR3 protein gets one entry after TCRdb re-called the 5' RACE reads with MiXCR. The top ten clones hold roughly 2.5% of a sample with approximately 110,000 distinct CDR3 sequences, 6% to 8% of them seen once. The receptor was isolated from a man aged 18-30 years who received the YFV17D yellow fever vaccine. Sample: CD4+ T cells sorted from PBMCs, taken approximately 11 days after the first yellow fever vaccination.

CDR3 in DNA: TGTGCCAGCAGCGTAGAAGACGGGGTCCGTGGAGATACGCAGTATTTT. It codes for CASSVEDGVRGDTQYF. The chain couples TRBV9 to TRBJ2-3; D possibly corresponds to TRBD2 (5 bases). The V end lost 0 bases, the J end lost 5 bases, and 16 bases lay between the germline ends. CDR3 length: 16 residues. Germline V gene sequence: CDR1 SGDLS, CDR2 YYNGEE. Looking up the rest from reference TRBV9 and TRBJ2-3 gives the full variable domain: DSGVTQTPKHLITATGQRVTLRCSPRSGDLSVYWYQQSLDQGLQFLIQYYNGEERAKGNILERFSAQQFPDLHSELNLSSLELGDSALYFCASSVEDGVRGDTQYFGPGTRLTVL.